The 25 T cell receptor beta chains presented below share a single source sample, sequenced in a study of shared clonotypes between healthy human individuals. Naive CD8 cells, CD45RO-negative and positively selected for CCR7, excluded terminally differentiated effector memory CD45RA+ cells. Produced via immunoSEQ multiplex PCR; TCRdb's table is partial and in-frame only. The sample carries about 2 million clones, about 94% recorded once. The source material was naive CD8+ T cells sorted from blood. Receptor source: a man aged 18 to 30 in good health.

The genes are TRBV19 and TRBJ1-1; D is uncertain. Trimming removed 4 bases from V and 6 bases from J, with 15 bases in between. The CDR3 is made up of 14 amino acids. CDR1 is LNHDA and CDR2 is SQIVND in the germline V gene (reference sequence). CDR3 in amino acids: CASSTETGRPEAFF. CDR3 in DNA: TGTGCCAGTAGTACCGAGACGGGAAGGCCTGAAGCTTTCTTT.

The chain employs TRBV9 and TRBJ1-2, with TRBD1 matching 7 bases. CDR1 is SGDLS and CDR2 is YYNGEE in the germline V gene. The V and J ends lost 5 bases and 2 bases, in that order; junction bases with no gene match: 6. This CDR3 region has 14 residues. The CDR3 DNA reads TGTGCCAGCAGGGGGACAGACACCAACTATGGCTACACCTTC. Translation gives CASRGTDTNYGYTF.

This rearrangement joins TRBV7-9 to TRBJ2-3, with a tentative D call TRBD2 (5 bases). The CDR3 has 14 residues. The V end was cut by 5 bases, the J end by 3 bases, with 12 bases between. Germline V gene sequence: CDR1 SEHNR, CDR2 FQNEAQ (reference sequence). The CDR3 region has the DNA TGTGCCAGCAGCGTACTAGATAGTACAGATACGCAGTATTTT. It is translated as CASSVLDSTDTQYF.

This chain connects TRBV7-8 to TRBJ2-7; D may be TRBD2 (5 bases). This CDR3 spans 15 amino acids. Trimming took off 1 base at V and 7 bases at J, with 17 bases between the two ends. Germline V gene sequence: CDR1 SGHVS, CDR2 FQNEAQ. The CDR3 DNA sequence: TGTGCCAGCAGCTTAGGAGGGATGGGAGCTGGAGAGCAGTACTTC. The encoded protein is CASSLGGMGAGEQYF.

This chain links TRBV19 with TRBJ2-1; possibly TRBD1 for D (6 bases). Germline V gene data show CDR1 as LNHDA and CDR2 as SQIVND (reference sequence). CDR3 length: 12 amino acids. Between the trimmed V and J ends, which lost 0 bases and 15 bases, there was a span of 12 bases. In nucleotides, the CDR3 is TGTGCCAGTAGTATAGATACAGGGTGGATGTTCTTC. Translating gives CASSIDTGWMFF.

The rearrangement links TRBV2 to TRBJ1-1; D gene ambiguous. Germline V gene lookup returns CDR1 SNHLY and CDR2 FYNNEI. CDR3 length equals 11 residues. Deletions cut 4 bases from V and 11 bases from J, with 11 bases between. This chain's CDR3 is CASSGGLEAFF. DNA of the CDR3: TGTGCCAGCAGTGGAGGGCTAGAGGCTTTCTTT.

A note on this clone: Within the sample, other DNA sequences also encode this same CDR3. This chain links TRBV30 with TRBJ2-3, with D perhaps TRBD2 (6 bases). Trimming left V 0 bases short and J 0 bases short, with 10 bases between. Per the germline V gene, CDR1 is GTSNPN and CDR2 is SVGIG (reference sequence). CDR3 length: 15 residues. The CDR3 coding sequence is TGTGCCTGGAGTGTACTCGGGGGTAGCACAGATACGCAGTATTTT. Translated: CAWSVLGGSTDTQYF.

Here the CDR3 reads CASSRGGGNDEKLFF. The CDR3 DNA reads as TGTGCCAGCAGTCGGGGTGGAGGGAACGATGAAAAACTGTTTTTT. The rearrangement links TRBV6-6 to TRBJ1-4; D not certain. The CDR3 extends over 15 amino acids. V lost 5 bases and J lost 6, with 16 bases in between. From germline, CDR1 is MNHNY and CDR2 SVGAGI (reference sequence).

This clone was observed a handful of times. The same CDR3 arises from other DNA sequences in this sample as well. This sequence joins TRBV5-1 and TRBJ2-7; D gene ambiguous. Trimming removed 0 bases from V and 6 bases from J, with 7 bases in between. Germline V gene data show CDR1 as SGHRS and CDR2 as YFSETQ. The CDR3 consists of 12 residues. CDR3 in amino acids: CASSLGGGEQYF. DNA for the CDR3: TGCGCCAGCAGCTTGGGAGGCGGCGAGCAGTACTTC.

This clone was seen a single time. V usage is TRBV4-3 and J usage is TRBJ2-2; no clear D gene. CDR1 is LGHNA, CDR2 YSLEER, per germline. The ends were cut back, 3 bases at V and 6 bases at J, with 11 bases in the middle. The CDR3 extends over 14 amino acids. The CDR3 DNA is TGCGCCAGCAGCCAGAGGATTGAGCCCGGGGAGCTGTTTTTT. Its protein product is CASSQRIEPGELFF.

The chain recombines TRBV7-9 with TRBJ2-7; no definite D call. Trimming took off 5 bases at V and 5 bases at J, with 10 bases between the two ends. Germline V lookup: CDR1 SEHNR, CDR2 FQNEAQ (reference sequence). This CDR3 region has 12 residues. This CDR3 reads CASSLGFHEQYF. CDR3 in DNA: TGTGCCAGCAGCCTAGGCTTCCACGAGCAGTACTTC.

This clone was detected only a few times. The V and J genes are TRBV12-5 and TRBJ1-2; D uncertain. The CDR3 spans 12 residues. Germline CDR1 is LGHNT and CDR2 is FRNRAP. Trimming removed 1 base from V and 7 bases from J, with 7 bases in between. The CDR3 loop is CASGLAPLGYTF. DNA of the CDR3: TGTGCTAGTGGTTTGGCCCCCCTTGGCTACACCTTC.

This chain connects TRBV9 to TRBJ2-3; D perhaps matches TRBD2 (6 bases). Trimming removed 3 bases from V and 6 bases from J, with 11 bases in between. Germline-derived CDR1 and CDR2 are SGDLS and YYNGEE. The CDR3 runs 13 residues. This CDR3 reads CASSGWGEDTQYF. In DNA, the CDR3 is TGTGCCAGCAGCGGTTGGGGGGAGGATACGCAGTATTTT. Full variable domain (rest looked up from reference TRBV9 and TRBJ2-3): DSGVTQTPKHLITATGQRVTLRCSPRSGDLSVYWYQQSLDQGLQFLIQYYNGEERAKGNILERFSAQQFPDLHSELNLSSLELGDSALYFCASSGWGEDTQYFGPGTRLTVL.

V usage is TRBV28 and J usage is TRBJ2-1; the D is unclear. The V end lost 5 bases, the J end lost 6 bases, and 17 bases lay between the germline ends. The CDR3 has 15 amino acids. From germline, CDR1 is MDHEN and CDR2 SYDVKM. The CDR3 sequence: CASSQGIMFPNEQFF. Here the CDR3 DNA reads TGTGCCAGCAGTCAAGGGATAATGTTCCCCAATGAGCAGTTCTTC.

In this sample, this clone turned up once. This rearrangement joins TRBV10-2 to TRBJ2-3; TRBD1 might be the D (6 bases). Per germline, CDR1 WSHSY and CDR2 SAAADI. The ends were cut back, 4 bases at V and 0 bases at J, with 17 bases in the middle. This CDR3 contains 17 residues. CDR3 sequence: CASSGTLVGASTDTQYF. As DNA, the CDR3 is TGCGCCAGCAGTGGGACTCTTGTGGGGGCTAGCACAGATACGCAGTATTTT.

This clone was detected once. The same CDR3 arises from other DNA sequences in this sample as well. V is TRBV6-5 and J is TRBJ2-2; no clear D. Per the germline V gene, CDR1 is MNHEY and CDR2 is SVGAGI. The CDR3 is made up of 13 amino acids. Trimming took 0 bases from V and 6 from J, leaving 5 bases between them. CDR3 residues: CASSYSASGELFF. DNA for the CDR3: TGTGCCAGCAGTTACTCTGCTTCCGGGGAGCTGTTTTTT.

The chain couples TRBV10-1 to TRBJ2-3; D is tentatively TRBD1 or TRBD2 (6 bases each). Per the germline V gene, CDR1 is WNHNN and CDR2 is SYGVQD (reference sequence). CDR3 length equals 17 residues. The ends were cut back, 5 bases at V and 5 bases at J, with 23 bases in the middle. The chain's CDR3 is CASSPLLGGTSGDTQYF. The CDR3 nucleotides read TGCGCCAGCAGTCCCCTATTAGGGGGGACCAGCGGAGATACGCAGTATTTT.

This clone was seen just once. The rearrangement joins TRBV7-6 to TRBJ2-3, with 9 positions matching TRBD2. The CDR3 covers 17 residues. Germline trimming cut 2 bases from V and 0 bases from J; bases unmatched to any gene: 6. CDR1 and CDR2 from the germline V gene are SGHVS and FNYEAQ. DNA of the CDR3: TGTGCCAGCAGCTTAACGCCTAGCGGGGCGAGCACAGATACGCAGTATTTT. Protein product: CASSLTPSGASTDTQYF.

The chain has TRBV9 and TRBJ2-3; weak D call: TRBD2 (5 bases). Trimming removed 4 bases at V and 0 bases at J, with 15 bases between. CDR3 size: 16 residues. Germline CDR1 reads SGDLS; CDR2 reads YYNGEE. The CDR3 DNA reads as TGTGCCAGCAGCAACGGGGTAGCCGCTAGCACAGATACGCAGTATTTT. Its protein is CASSNGVAASTDTQYF.

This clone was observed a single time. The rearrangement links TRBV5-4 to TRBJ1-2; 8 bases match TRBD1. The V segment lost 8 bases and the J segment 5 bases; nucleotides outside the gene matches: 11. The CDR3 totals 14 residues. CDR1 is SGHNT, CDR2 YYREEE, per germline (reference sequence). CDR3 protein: CASTGQGGGYGYTF. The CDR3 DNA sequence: TGTGCCAGTACTGGACAGGGAGGGGGATATGGCTACACCTTC.

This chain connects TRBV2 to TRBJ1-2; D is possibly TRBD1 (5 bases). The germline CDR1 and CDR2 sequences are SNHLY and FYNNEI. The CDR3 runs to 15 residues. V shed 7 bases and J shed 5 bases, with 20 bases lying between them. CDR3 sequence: CASINHRTSGYGYTF. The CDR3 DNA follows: TGTGCCAGCATCAACCACAGGACCTCCGGATATGGCTACACCTTC.

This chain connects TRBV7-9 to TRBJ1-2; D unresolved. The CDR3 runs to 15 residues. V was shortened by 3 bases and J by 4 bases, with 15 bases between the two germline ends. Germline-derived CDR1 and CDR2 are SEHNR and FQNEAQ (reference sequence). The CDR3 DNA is TGTGCCAGCAGCTTTCTGGAGGCGGCGGCCTATGGCTACACCTTC. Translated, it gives CASSFLEAAAYGYTF.

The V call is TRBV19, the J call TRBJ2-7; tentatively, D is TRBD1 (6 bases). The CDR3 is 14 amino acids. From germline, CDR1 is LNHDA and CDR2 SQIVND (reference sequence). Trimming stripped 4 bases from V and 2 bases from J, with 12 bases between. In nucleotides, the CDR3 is TGTGCCAGTAGTACCCGCACAGGGACCTACGAGCAGTACTTC. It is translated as CASSTRTGTYEQYF. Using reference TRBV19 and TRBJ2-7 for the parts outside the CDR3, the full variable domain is DGGITQSPKYLFRKEGQNVTLSCEQNLNHDAMYWYRQDPGQGLRLIYYSQIVNDFQKGDIAEGYSVSREKKESFPLTVTSAQKNPTAFYLCASSTRTGTYEQYFGPGTRLTVT.

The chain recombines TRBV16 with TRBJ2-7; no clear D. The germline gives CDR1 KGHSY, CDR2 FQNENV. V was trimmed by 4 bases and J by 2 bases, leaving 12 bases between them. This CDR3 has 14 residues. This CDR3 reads CASSLRATTYEQYF. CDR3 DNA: TGTGCCAGCAGCCTAAGGGCCACTACCTACGAGCAGTACTTC.

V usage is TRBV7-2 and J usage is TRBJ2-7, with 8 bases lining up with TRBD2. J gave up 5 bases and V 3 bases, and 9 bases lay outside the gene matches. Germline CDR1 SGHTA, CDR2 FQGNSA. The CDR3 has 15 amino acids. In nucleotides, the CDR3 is TGTGCCAGCAGCTTCAGCGGGAGCTTGGGTGACGAGCAGTACTTC. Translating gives CASSFSGSLGDEQYF.